This TCR beta chain was identified during a study of cytomegalovirus exposure and HLA in healthy donors (dated by TCRdb to 2015 to 2018). Regarding the research as a whole: The roughly 670 repertoires of the first cohort and the 120 or so validation repertoires were produced on the same platform, according to a later analysis. The study was designed to test whether signatures of past pathogen exposure could be identified by cataloging public T cell receptors. A separate validation cohort of 100 to 150 different subjects was used in addition to the approximately 610-subject first cohort. The study combined high-throughput TCR immunosequencing, statistical association of individual TCRs with disease status, and machine learning to predict cytomegalovirus infection status. Overall study outcomes, separate from this receptor: Of the cluster scores, approximately 94% were above 0 in a later analysis, which found that TCRs clustered in the first cohort also tended to co-occur in the 120 or so validation repertoires. The validation cohort had no HLA typing available for a later analysis, so co-occurrence within that cohort was assessed over all 120 or so repertoires. In vitro tests confirmed that three of the cytomegalovirus-associated TCR beta chains recognize cytomegalovirus antigens. While some public TCRs were present in many individuals, most TCR sequences turned up only very rarely across donors. It was suggested by the authors that the approach could potentially be generalized to other disease states and immunological phenotypes. In both the original and validation cohorts, the classifier was reported to diagnose cytomegalovirus status with high specificity and sensitivity. The study gave a list of some 150 TCR beta chains associated with cytomegalovirus.

The table lists this clone with a count of one. There is no known antigen for this receptor. Within one base of it there is no much larger clone, and no base qualities were kept. Library prep was done by the immunoSEQ multiplex PCR assay. The original pipeline was this. To diagnose cytomegalovirus status from the catalog of TCR beta chain sequences, a statistical classification framework was built. Here the immuneACCESS table is served through TCRdb, limited to in-frame sequences with V and J called. Missing clones are a known gap in these copies; in checked studies unresolved V genes cover under half, and the rest lacks a known reason. V and J calls and clone size are as listed in that table; D and trimming were resolved from the DNA. Recorded for this sample are fewer than 150,000 clones; approximately 86% of them occurred a single time. The top ten hold approximately 8.5% of the sample. The donors belonged to the validation cohort of over a hundred subjects, which was separate from the roughly 670-subject first cohort.

V lost 2 bases and J lost 9 bases, and the count of bases not matched to a germline gene is 18. Via the germline V gene, CDR1 is MNHNS and CDR2 SASEGT. From its cysteine to its phenylalanine, the CDR3 spans 18 amino acids. Solely the CDR3 DNA is kept, with 54 bases framed from the first base. Sequencing used PBMCs. The receptor's source is a woman aged 18-29 years in good health and CMV-seropositive. The V gene is TRBV6-1 and the J gene is TRBJ2-1, with TRBD2 identical over 8 junction bases. The CDR3 reads CASSEYWEGLDIGSEQFF. The sequenced DNA is TGTGCCAGCAGTGAATATTGGGAGGGACTAGACATAGGGTCTGAGCAGTTCTTC.